The sequence of this TCR beta chain was determined in a study of T cell repertoires in aging, cancer and after chemotherapy. At the level of the study: Patients with glioblastoma brain tumors were sampled before and after temozolomide-based therapy.

Peripheral blood genomic DNA, not sorted cells or RNA, was the template. The CDR3 is 14 amino acids. Trimming removed 6 bases from V and 0 bases from J, with 11 bases in between. Looked up from germline, CDR1 is SGHTA and CDR2 is FQGNSA. A mixed TRB-A/B primer pool amplified rearranged TRB by multiplex touch-down PCR. TCRdb re-derived calls from the multiplex PCR reads in MiXCR, one entry per CDR3 protein. The sample consists of fewer than 9,500 distinct CDR3 sequences, around 50% of them appearing once. V gene TRBV7-2 combines with J gene TRBJ1-2; the D is unclear. Sequences were obtained from blood. This sequence was found in a human donor with a solid tumor. CDR3 sequence reads: CASRGRNSNYGYTF. Here the CDR3 DNA reads TGTGCCAGCAGGGGGAGGAATTCTAACTATGGCTACACCTTC.